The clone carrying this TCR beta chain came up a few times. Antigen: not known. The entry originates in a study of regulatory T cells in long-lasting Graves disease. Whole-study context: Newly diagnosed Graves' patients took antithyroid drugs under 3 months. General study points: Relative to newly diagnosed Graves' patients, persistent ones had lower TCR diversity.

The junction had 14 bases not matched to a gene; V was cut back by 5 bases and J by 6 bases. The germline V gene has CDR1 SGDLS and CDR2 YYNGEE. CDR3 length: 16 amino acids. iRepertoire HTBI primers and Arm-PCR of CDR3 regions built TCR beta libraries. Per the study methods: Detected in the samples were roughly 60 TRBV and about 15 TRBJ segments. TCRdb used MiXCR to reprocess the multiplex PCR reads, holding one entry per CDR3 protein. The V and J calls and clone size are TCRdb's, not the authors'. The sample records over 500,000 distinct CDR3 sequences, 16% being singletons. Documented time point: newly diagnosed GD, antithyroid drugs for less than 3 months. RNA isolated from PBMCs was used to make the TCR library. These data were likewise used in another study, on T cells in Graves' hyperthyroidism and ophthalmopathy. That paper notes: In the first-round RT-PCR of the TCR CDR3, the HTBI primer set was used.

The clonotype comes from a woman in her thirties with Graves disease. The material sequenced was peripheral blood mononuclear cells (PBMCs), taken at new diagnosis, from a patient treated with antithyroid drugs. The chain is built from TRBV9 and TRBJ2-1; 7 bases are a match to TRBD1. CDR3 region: CASSYHPGQQGNEQFF. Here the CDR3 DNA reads TGTGCCAGCAGTTATCACCCGGGACAGCAGGGCAATGAGCAGTTCTTC.